This T cell receptor beta chain was found in a study of cytomegalovirus exposure and HLA in healthy donors (dated by TCRdb to the late 2010s). Describing the broader study: In an earlier analysis of 450 to 750 of the donors, under 300 Gb of sequence data and 90 million to 130 million unique TCR beta sequences from approximately 180 million T cells were reported. Because of strong linkage in the cohort, roughly 5 DR-DQ haplotypes were treated as single units for association and clustering. Rather than drawing on any new phenotypic data, the later analysis identified candidate immune exposures from TCR beta sequences and the way those sequences occurred across donors. In a later genetic analysis, genome-wide SNP genotypes for about 65% of the 666 donors were used, and that subset was treated as a discovery cohort. The study was designed to test whether signatures of past pathogen exposure could be identified by cataloging public T cell receptors. An early release that covered more than 550 HLA-typed donors contained about 290 gigabases of sequencing data and tens of millions of unique TCR sequences. A later analysis re-analyzed previously published TCR beta repertoires from hundreds of donors and added high-resolution HLA genotyping to study TCR occurrence patterns. Among the 398 genotyped donors, around 81% belonged to the genetic ancestry cluster associated with self-reported Caucasian donors. All discovery cohort repertoires had been generated using a single sequencing platform. In addition to the first cohort of 650 to 750 subjects, a separate validation cohort of approximately 120 different subjects was used. Both class I and class II loci were covered by HLA typing, at four-digit resolution. To predict cytomegalovirus infection status, the study brought together high-throughput TCR immunosequencing, statistical association of individual TCRs with disease status, and machine learning. An earlier analysis of a few hundred of the donors applied high-throughput TCR beta sequencing to assess whether each TCR beta V gene segment acted as functional or pseudogenic. Typing coverage varied by locus: roughly 629-640 donors for A, B, C, DRB1 and DQB1; more than 500 for DQA1; more than 600 for DPA1; 400 to 480 for DPB1. On average, around 240,000 unique TCR beta nucleotide sequences were sequenced per donor among some 420 genotyped donors of the cohort, with approximately 18% of those sequences being non-productive. Using immunosequencing, the study profiled T cell repertoires from about 620 subjects and related those repertoires to cytomegalovirus serostatus. Donor age, sex, ethnicity and CMV serostatus were compiled together with the repertoire data.

V loses 1 base at its end and J loses 10 bases; junction bases beyond the gene matches: 19. The germline V gene sets CDR1 to SGHDN and CDR2 to FVKESK. The CDR3 numbers 18 residues from cysteine through phenylalanine. Only CDR3 DNA remains: 54 bases, in frame from the first base. This clone was picked up one time. What this receptor recognizes is not known. Base qualities are not provided; no much larger clone lies one nucleotide away. The cohort comprised around 690 healthy bone marrow donors. At the time of sampling, all cohort members were nominally healthy, though unrecorded immune exposures were likely present. The donor was CMV seronegative and was included in the group of around 320 seronegative cohort members. A peripheral blood sample was provided by each donor, and peripheral blood mononuclear cells were used for TCR beta sequencing. Genomic DNA was extracted from the blood cell samples with the Qiagen DNeasy Blood Extraction Kit.

The library was built by means of the immunoSEQ multiplex PCR assay. The multiplex PCR relied on a mix of 60 forward primers for TCR Vbeta segments and 13 reverse primers for TCR Jbeta segments. A multiplex PCR assay on genomic DNA amplified the CDR3 region of rearranged TCR beta genes. On the Illumina HiSeq System, the amplified TCR beta libraries were sequenced as 87-base-pair reads. Processing in the source paper ran as follows. Across the 500 to 850 repertoires, a later analysis counted roughly 84 million unique TCR beta chains, 9.5 million to 12 million of which were shared by at least two donors. A nearest-neighbor algorithm error-corrected the raw reads and collapsed the reads into unique sequences, merging closely related sequences to remove PCR and sequencing errors. V, D and J gene segments were assigned by aligning CDR3 sequences to IMGT reference sequences. For a sequence to be retained, a match of at least six nucleotides to both a V gene segment and a J gene segment was required. Rearrangements were called productive when the CDR3 lacked stop codons and stayed in frame with V and J; all others were non-productive. Following IMGT convention, CDR3 was defined as the stretch from the second conserved V-encoded cysteine to the conserved J-encoded phenylalanine. In an earlier analysis of roughly 580 of the donors, sequences lacking an unambiguous match to a single V gene segment were excluded. In an earlier analysis of 450 to 750 of the donors, a V segment was called functional when productive rearrangements were above 56.7%, and segregating when the standard deviation between donors exceeded 5%. A statistical classification framework was developed to diagnose cytomegalovirus status using the catalog of TCR beta chain sequences. V and J gene assignment, in a later analysis, came from comparing TCR nucleotide sequences with IMGT/GENE-DB human TR gene sequences. Using the TCRdist pipeline, a later analysis assigned CDR3 sequences along with most-parsimonious VDJ recombination scenarios. A later analysis defined each TCR beta chain by its CDR3 amino acid sequence plus V-gene family, and excluded reads lacking a unique V-gene family. As a way to deal with suspected cross-contamination and a sequencing artifact, a later analysis dropped 450 to 700 nucleotide sequences that were highly shared and had low generation probability. For each public chain, a later analysis derived a clonal expansion index from normalized ranks of inferred template counts within each repertoire. Generation probabilities in a later analysis came from a VDJ recombination model fitted to out-of-frame rearrangements, and those results were checked against IGoR. Hypergeometric tests were used in a later analysis to score TCR-TCR, TCR-HLA and TCR-CMV co-occurrence, with a repertoire-size bias correction applied to the TCR pairs. A later analysis estimated false discovery rates by permuting HLA or CMV assignments 20 times. In a later analysis, co-occurring TCRs were grouped with DBSCAN, and TCRdist sequence similarity was added when clustering was performed within HLA-allele-positive subsets. For co-occurrence clustering, repertoires with fewer than 30,000 or more than 120,000 public chains were excluded, along with several repertoires with anomalous nucleotide sharing. TCRdb provides this immuneACCESS table in a form limited to in-frame rearrangements. Some clones are lacking; in checked studies, under half of them reflect an unresolved V gene, and why the rest are absent is not known. V, J and clone size are those of that table, while D and trimming were read from the DNA. Counted in this sample were approximately 73,000 clones; roughly 70% of them appeared once. The top ten constitute around 12% of the sample.

On the study overall, not on this receptor specifically: Compared with the roughly 600-donor mean, donors in an Asian-associated ancestry cluster had fewer N-insertions in productive TCRs, according to a later genetic analysis. A further reported finding was that TCR beta sequences accurately predicted the HLA-A and HLA-B alleles for most subjects in the first cohort. In a later analysis, most CMV-associated TCR beta chains were found to appear HLA-restricted, with HLA associations seemingly driven largely by CMV exposure. In a later analysis, some 18,000 TCR beta sequences were associated with specific HLA alleles at a false discovery rate of 0.05. In a later analysis, HLA-associated TCR beta chains were found to be more clonally expanded and to have lower generation probabilities than equally common non-associated chains. A later analysis reported that several top co-occurrence clusters appeared linked to parvovirus B19, influenza, CMV and Epstein-Barr virus. Because HLA typing was unavailable for some donors at each locus, only the typed subset was used in association tests. Roughly uniform sequencing depth across donors was assumed in presence/absence analyses, although this assumption may not hold. A later analysis found that TCR association rates varied across HLA loci, with DRB1 alleles showing the most associated TCRs and HLA-C alleles the fewest. A group of highly shared sequence variants was considered likely to be a technical artifact of the sequencing pipeline. Strong co-occurrence of HLA alleles, especially DR and DQ, made assigning TCR associations to individual alleles difficult. Because the 87-base-pair reads could not distinguish some IMGT-functional V segments, including TRBV6-2 and TRBV6-3, those segments were excluded. An association between a missense DCLRE1C variant and V-gene and J-gene trimming of TCR beta chains was found in a later genetic analysis and replicated in an independent cohort. In an earlier analysis of some 640 of the donors, most TCR beta V segments were observed in productive rearrangements about 90% or about 30% of the time, broadly matching IMGT annotations. For the cohort, immune exposure information was limited to CMV serostatus. The classifier was reported to diagnose cytomegalovirus status with high specificity and sensitivity in both the original and validation cohorts. The cohort was sequenced for TCR beta chains only, and without alpha or paired-chain data the features that could be detected were limited. Most TCR sequences were seen in very few donors, while some public TCRs were found in many individuals. The authors suggested that the approach could potentially be extended to other disease states and immunological phenotypes. The study listed approximately 150 TCR beta chains as associated with cytomegalovirus. The earlier analysis of approximately 540 of the donors excluded around 17 rarely observed V segments, including chromosome 9 orphons, because counts were too low. In vitro tests confirmed that a few of the cytomegalovirus-associated TCR beta chains recognize cytomegalovirus antigens. Correlated functional status among segregating V segments might be attributable to linkage disequilibrium, but an unknown experimental factor could not be ruled out.

The rearranged chain carries TRBV14 and TRBJ1-1; 9 of the junction bases match TRBD1. The receptor's source is a man between 65 and 80 years old in good health and CMV-seronegative. The source material was PBMCs. The CDR3 region has the sequence CASSQGILGTGFLKGAFF. The nucleotides read TGTGCCAGCAGCCAAGGAATTCTCGGGACAGGGTTCCTAAAGGGAGCTTTCTTT.